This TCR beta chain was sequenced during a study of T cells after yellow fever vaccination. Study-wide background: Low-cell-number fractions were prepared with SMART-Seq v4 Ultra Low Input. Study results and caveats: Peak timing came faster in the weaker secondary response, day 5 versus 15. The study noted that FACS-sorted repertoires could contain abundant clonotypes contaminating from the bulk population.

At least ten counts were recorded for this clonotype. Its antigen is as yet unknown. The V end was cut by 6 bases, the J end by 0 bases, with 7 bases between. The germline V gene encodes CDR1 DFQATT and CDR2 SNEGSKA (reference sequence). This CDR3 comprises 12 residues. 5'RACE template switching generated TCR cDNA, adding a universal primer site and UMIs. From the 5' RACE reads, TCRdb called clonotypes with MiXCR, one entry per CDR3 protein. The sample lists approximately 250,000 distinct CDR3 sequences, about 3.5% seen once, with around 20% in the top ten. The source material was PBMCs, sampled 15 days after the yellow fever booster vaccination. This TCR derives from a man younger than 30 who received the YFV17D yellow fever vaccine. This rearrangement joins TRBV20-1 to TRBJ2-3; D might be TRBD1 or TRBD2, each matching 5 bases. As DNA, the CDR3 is TGCAGTGCAGGGGAGAGCACAGATACGCAGTATTTT. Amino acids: CSAGESTDTQYF.